The 17 T cell receptor beta chains below were found in one sample sequenced in a study of blood T cell repertoires in COVID-19. Repertoires were generated with immunoSEQ multiplex PCR, while TCRdb's copy carries only in-frame clones and drops some. The sample contains about 340,000 clones, approximately 87% of which appear only once. Sequencing was carried out using peripheral blood. The receptor set was obtained from a woman in her 50s with COVID-19, enrolled during active disease.

The chain has TRBV19 and TRBJ2-7, with D perhaps matching TRBD1 (5 bases). Deletions cut 3 bases from V and 0 bases from J, with 18 bases between. This CDR3 has 17 residues. Germline CDR1 and CDR2: LNHDA and SQIVND (reference sequence). CDR3 nucleotide sequence: TGTGCCAGTAGTATTTGGGGCCAGGGCGATAACTCCTACGAGCAGTACTTC. This sequence encodes CASSIWGQGDNSYEQYF.

This clone was seen a single time. The chain couples TRBV30 to TRBJ2-2; 9 bases are a match to TRBD1. J gave up 2 bases and V 7 bases, and 2 bases lay outside the gene matches. The germline gives CDR1 GTSNPN, CDR2 SVGIG (reference sequence). The CDR3 has 13 amino acids. CDR3 nucleotide sequence: TGTGCCTCGACAGGGGGAAACACCGGGGAGCTGTTTTTT. This encodes CASTGGNTGELFF. Full variable domain (remainder filled in from reference TRBV30 and TRBJ2-2): SQTIHQWPATLVQPVGSPLSLECTVEGTSNPNLYWYRQAAGRGLQLLFYSVGIGQISSEVPQNLSASRPQDRQFILSSKKLLLSDSGFYLCASTGGNTGELFFGEGSRLTVL.

This clone was recorded only once. The rearrangement links TRBV5-1 to TRBJ2-1; D is perhaps TRBD2 (6 bases). The CDR3 contains 16 residues. The V end was cut by 4 bases, the J end by 5 bases, with 19 bases between. In germline, CDR1 is SGHRS, CDR2 YFSETQ. The CDR3 bases are TGCGCCAGCAGCCTACGACTAGACGGCGTCGACAATGAGCAGTTCTTC. It is translated as CASSLRLDGVDNEQFF.

The chain combines TRBV10-3 with TRBJ1-2; D may be TRBD1 (6 bases). This CDR3 has 14 amino acids. CDR1 is ENHRY, CDR2 SYGVKD, per germline. The V gene lost 3 bases and the J gene lost 3 bases, with 11 bases spanning the gap. This CDR3 is CAISERGNDYGYTF. CDR3 nucleotide sequence: TGTGCCATCAGTGAAAGGGGGAATGACTATGGCTACACCTTC.

This chain joins TRBV11-2 and TRBJ1-6, with D perhaps TRBD1 (5 bases). The V and J ends lost 1 base and 8 bases respectively, with 18 bases between them. CDR3 size: 17 residues. Germline V gene lookup returns CDR1 SGHAT and CDR2 FQNNGV. DNA for the CDR3: TGTGCCAGCAGCTTAGTTTTTCAGGGATCGCCCGATTCACCCCTCCACTTT. Amino acids: CASSLVFQGSPDSPLHF.

The chain combines TRBV6-5 with TRBJ2-5; 8 positions agree with TRBD2. The CDR3 has 15 residues. Germline CDR1 and CDR2: MNHEY and SVGAGI. The ends lost 8 bases at V and 3 bases at J; junction bases unmatched: 11. The chain's CDR3 is CASWRSGRREETQYF. The DNA of the CDR3 is TGTGCCAGCTGGCGGAGCGGGAGAAGGGAAGAGACCCAGTACTTC.

V usage is TRBV4-1 and J usage is TRBJ2-2, with 7 bases identical to TRBD2. Germline V gives CDR1 MGHRA, CDR2 YSYEKL. The ends lost 0 bases at V and 4 bases at J; junction bases unmatched: 14. The CDR3 sequence is 19 residues long. The CDR3 DNA reads TGCGCCAGCAGCCAAGAAGATCCTCGGGGGAGGGTCTTCACCGGGGAGCTGTTTTTT. This encodes CASSQEDPRGRVFTGELFF.

This chain joins TRBV10-3 and TRBJ2-3; a weak D match, TRBD1 (5 bases). Germline V gene data show CDR1 as ENHRY and CDR2 as SYGVKD. The germline V and J ends were trimmed by 2 bases and 3 bases, with 18 bases remaining between them. The CDR3 extends over 17 amino acids. The CDR3 nucleotides are TGTGCCATCAGTGAGCTTGCAGCGAGCCCAGGGACAGATACGCAGTATTTT. Translating gives CAISELAASPGTDTQYF.

The chain has TRBV15 and TRBJ2-2; tentative D call: TRBD1 (5 bases). This CDR3 contains 15 residues. Germline V lookup: CDR1 LNHNV, CDR2 YYDKDF (reference sequence). V gave up 6 bases and J gave up 1 base, with 12 bases separating them. The CDR3 here is CATRQESQNTGELFF. Here the CDR3 DNA reads TGTGCCACCAGACAGGAATCACAGAACACCGGGGAGCTGTTTTTT.

The rearrangement uses TRBV18 and TRBJ1-2; D gene uncertain. Germline V gives CDR1 KGHSH, CDR2 LQKENI. CDR3 size: 12 residues. V was trimmed by 4 bases and J by 1 base, leaving 4 bases between them. Here the CDR3 reads CASSLINYGYTF. The CDR3 DNA is TGTGCCAGCTCACTTATTAACTATGGCTACACCTTC.

The CDR3 DNA reads TGTGCCAGCAGCGATCTAGGGATGGGAGGGAACACTGAAGCTTTCTTT. Amino acids: CASSDLGMGGNTEAFF. The chain recombines TRBV7-2 with TRBJ1-1; no reliable D call. Germline-derived CDR1 and CDR2 are SGHTA and FQGNSA. CDR3 length equals 16 residues. Trimming took off 5 bases at V and 1 base at J, with 17 bases between the two ends.

This clone was counted a few times. The V and J genes are TRBV5-5 and TRBJ1-2; 10 nucleotides align to TRBD1. J lost 4 bases, V lost 4 bases, and 10 bases had no gene match. The CDR3 loop spans 16 amino acids. The germline V gene has CDR1 SGHKS and CDR2 YYEKEE (reference sequence). The CDR3 region has the DNA TGTGCCAGCAGCCGGGCGACAGGGGGCAGTGTCTATGGCTACACCTTC. This sequence encodes CASSRATGGSVYGYTF. Full variable domain (missing parts from reference TRBV5-5 and TRBJ1-2): DAGVTQSPTHLIKTRGQQVTLRCSPISGHKSVSWYQQVLGQGPQFIFQYYEKEERGRGNFPDRFSARQFPNYSSELNVNALLLGDSALYLCASSRATGGSVYGYTFGSGTRLTVV.

The genes are TRBV15 and TRBJ2-1; D might be TRBD2 (6 bases). The V and J ends lost 3 bases and 1 base respectively, with 19 bases between them. CDR1 is LNHNV and CDR2 is YYDKDF in the germline V gene (reference sequence). This CDR3 is 18 amino acids long. The CDR3 DNA follows: TGTGCCACCAGCAGTCTCTTTGCGGGGCCTATATCCTACAATGAGCAGTTCTTC. This codes for CATSSLFAGPISYNEQFF.

The V gene is TRBV2, the J gene TRBJ2-2; 10 bases line up with TRBD2. CDR1 SNHLY and CDR2 FYNNEI come from the germline V gene. The trim removed 7 bases at V and 4 bases at J, leaving 6 bases unmatched. The length of the CDR3 is 15 residues. CDR3 in DNA: TGTGCCAGCACCCCTAGCGGGAGCCCCACCGGGGAGCTGTTTTTT. Translated, it gives CASTPSGSPTGELFF.

This clone was seen only a few times. The J gene is TRBJ2-7, the V gene TRBV19; 7 nucleotides agree with TRBD2. CDR3 length: 14 residues. V shed 1 base, J shed 4 bases, and the junction held 4 bases outside the gene matches. Germline values: CDR1 LNHDA, CDR2 SQIVND (reference sequence). CDR3 residues: CASSIADGGYEQYF. The CDR3 DNA reads TGTGCCAGTAGTATAGCCGACGGGGGGTACGAGCAGTACTTC.

The chain carries TRBV5-1 and TRBJ2-7; D is unclear. V was trimmed by 0 bases and J by 1 base, leaving 8 bases between them. Germline CDR1 is SGHRS and CDR2 is YFSETQ. The CDR3 is 14 residues long. The CDR3 nucleotides read TGCGCCAGCAGCTTGGGGCTGTTTTCCTACGAGCAGTACTTC. This gives the protein CASSLGLFSYEQYF.

This clone has a single count. The chain has TRBV11-1 and TRBJ2-7; possible D gene TRBD2, 6 bases. Trimming pared 1 base from V and 3 bases from J, leaving 10 bases between. This CDR3 is built from 14 residues. Germline values: CDR1 SGHAT, CDR2 FQDESV (reference sequence). CDR3 sequence: CASSLGRGSYEQYF. The DNA of the CDR3 is TGTGCCAGCAGCTTAGGCCGGGGGAGCTACGAGCAGTACTTC.